This T cell receptor (beta chain) was profiled in a study of identical twins. Each CDR3 protein gets one entry after TCRdb re-called the 5' RACE reads with MiXCR. This sample has 500,000 to 650,000 distinct CDR3 sequences, with 20% to 25% found just once. There are a few counts of this clonotype. Antigen: not known. Healthy Caucasians provided all donations. Study findings and constraints: Cord blood beta clonotypes present at high abundance carried fewer insertions; no such pattern appeared in memory repertoires. Models underpredicted monozygotic twin sharing of out-of-frame TCR alpha.

This CDR3 is built from 19 residues. Germline V gene lookup returns CDR1 MNHEY and CDR2 SMNVEV (reference sequence). Trimming removed 3 bases from V and 1 base from J; junction bases left unmatched: 12. The same sample was also studied in work on yellow fever vaccine responses in identical twins.

This TCR was recovered from a woman aged 18-29 years in good health. The chain is built from TRBV27 and TRBJ2-2; 9 bases map to TRBD1. The sequenced sample was CD4+ T cells sorted from blood. This chain's CDR3 is CASSFSGQGRILNTGELFF. The CDR3 DNA reads as TGTGCCAGCAGTTTCTCGGGACAGGGTAGGATATTGAACACCGGGGAGCTGTTTTTT.